This T cell receptor (beta chain) emerged from a study of blood T cell repertoires in COVID-19. Study at large: Samples representing acute and convalescent COVID-19 were sourced from the United States, Italy and Spain. Sample material is recorded as cDNA or gDNA derived from T cells, B-cell-depleted T cells, or PBMCs.

This CDR3 contains 13 residues. The V gene's germline CDR1 is MNHEY and CDR2 SVGAGI. V lost 6 bases and J 3 bases, leaving 12 bases between the germline ends. Original processing notes: From reference gene primer amplification, estimates of nucleated cell counts were derived. Clones were sequenced by immunoSEQ multiplex PCR, and TCRdb holds only the in-frame ones, with some missing. That table gives V, J and clone size, and the DNA gave D and trimming. The sample yields 150,000 to 200,000 clones, around 89% seen once. This TCR derives from a man in his 60s with acute or convalescent COVID-19. Sequences were obtained from peripheral blood. The chain combines TRBV6-5 with TRBJ2-7, with D possibly matching TRBD1 (6 bases). CDR3 residues: CASSLGQIYEQYF. Written as DNA, the CDR3 is TGTGCCAGCAGCCTCGGACAGATCTACGAGCAGTACTTC.